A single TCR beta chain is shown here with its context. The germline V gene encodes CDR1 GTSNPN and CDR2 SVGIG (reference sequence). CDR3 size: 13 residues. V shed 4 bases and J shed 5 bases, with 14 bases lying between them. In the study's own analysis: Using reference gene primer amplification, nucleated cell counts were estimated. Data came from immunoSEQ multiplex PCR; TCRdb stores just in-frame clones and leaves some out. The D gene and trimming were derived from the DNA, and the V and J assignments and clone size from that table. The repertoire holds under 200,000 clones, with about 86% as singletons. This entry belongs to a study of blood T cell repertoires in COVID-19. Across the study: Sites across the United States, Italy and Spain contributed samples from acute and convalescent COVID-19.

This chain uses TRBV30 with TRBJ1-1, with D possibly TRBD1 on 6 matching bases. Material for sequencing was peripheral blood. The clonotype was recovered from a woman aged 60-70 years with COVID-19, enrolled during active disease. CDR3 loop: CAWTRGKGTEAFF. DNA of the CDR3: TGTGCCTGGACGAGGGGGAAGGGAACTGAAGCTTTCTTT.